The 9 T cell receptor beta chains reported below all come from one sample, sequenced in a study of T cell changes during pregnancy in multiple sclerosis. Profiling relied on immunoSEQ multiplex PCR, and the TCRdb table lists in-frame clones only, not all of them. The sample consists of 12,000 or so clones, about 94% of them appearing once. The sequenced sample was CD4+ T cells from peripheral blood mononuclear cells, obtained before pregnancy. The receptors were gathered from a female donor with multiple sclerosis, enrolled in a pregnancy study.

This chain connects TRBV7-3 to TRBJ2-2; the match to TRBD1 covers 11 bases. CDR1 SGHTA and CDR2 FQGTGA come from the germline V gene. The CDR3 runs 15 residues. V gave up 6 bases and J gave up 7 bases; unmatched junction bases: 7. The CDR3 DNA reads TGTGCCAGCAGAAGGACAGGGGGCGCCGGCGGGGAGCTGTTTTTT. Amino acids: CASRRTGGAGGELFF.

The gene calls are TRBV6-6 and TRBJ1-5; 8 nucleotides line up with TRBD1. Trimming cost V 6 bases and J 6 bases; bases outside gene matches: 13. The CDR3 sequence is 16 residues long. Germline CDR1 is MNHNY and CDR2 is SVGAGI (reference sequence). CDR3 amino acids: CASSRGQGSVIQPQHF. The CDR3 coding sequence is TGTGCCAGCAGCCGCGGACAGGGCTCCGTTATTCAGCCCCAGCATTTT.

The CDR3 DNA reads as TGTGCCAGCAGCCAGGGACTAGCGGACAATGAGCAGTTCTTC. Protein: CASSQGLADNEQFF. The chain combines TRBV7-3 with TRBJ2-1; the match to TRBD2 covers 11 bases. CDR1 SGHTA and CDR2 FQGTGA come from the germline V gene. This CDR3 spans 14 amino acids. V was pared by 5 bases and J by 5 bases, with 2 bases of the junction left unmatched.

The genes are TRBV9 and TRBJ2-7; D call uncertain. Germline CDR1 SGDLS, CDR2 YYNGEE. The CDR3 has 13 residues. V was shortened by 5 bases and J by 2 bases, with 11 bases between the two germline ends. The CDR3 spells CASRPGAPYEQYF. CDR3 sequence (DNA): TGTGCCAGCAGGCCCGGAGCGCCCTACGAGCAGTACTTC. Full variable domain (remainder filled in from reference TRBV9 and TRBJ2-7): DSGVTQTPKHLITATGQRVTLRCSPRSGDLSVYWYQQSLDQGLQFLIQYYNGEERAKGNILERFSAQQFPDLHSELNLSSLELGDSALYFCASRPGAPYEQYFGPGTRLTVT.

The chain carries TRBV7-3 and TRBJ2-1; TRBD1 is a possible D gene (7 bases). The ends were cut back, 4 bases at V and 6 bases at J, with 16 bases in the middle. This CDR3 is 15 amino acids long. Per the germline V gene, CDR1 is SGHTA and CDR2 is FQGTGA. The CDR3 loop reads CASSSQGGAGNEQFF. The DNA of the CDR3 is TGTGCCAGCAGCTCTCAGGGGGGCGCAGGCAATGAGCAGTTCTTC.

This clone was observed once. V gene TRBV5-6 combines with J gene TRBJ1-5, with a possible D match to TRBD1 (6 bases). Trimming removed 4 bases from V and 7 bases from J, with 15 bases in between. The CDR3 extends over 14 amino acids. Germline loops: CDR1 SGHDT, CDR2 YYEEEE. The CDR3 sequence is CASSLQGILQPQHF. Here the CDR3 DNA reads TGTGCCAGCAGCCTCCAGGGGATTTTACAGCCCCAGCATTTT. The full variable domain, in which reference TRBV5-6 and TRBJ1-5 provide the parts outside the CDR3, is DAGVTQSPTHLIKTRGQQVTLRCSPKSGHDTVSWYQQALGQGPQFIFQYYEEEERQRGNFPDRFSGHQFPNYSSELNVNALLLGDSALYLCASSLQGILQPQHFGDGTRLSIL.

In DNA, the CDR3 is TGTGCCAGCTCACTACCGCTGACAGATAGCACTGAAGCTTTCTTT. This codes for CASSLPLTDSTEAFF. The chain links TRBV18 to TRBJ1-1; D is possibly TRBD1 (5 bases). The CDR3 runs 15 residues. V was trimmed by 4 bases and J by 4 bases, leaving 16 bases between them. The germline gives CDR1 KGHSH, CDR2 LQKENI.

The V and J genes are TRBV11-2 and TRBJ2-7, with D perhaps matching TRBD2 (6 bases). V lost 8 bases and J lost 4, with 21 bases in between. The CDR3 has 15 residues. Germline CDR1 reads SGHAT; CDR2 reads FQNNGV. CDR3 loop: CASATLRGGGYEQYF. The DNA of the CDR3 is TGTGCCAGCGCCACACTACGGGGAGGAGGATACGAGCAGTACTTC.

This chain connects TRBV6-1 to TRBJ1-2; a weak D match, TRBD1 (6 bases). The CDR3 extends over 15 amino acids. The V end lost 5 bases, the J end lost 1 base, and 14 bases lay between the germline ends. Looked up from germline, CDR1 is MNHNS and CDR2 is SASEGT. The CDR3 DNA reads as TGTGCCAGCAGTACCCAGGACAGACTTAACTATGGCTACACCTTC. Encoded protein: CASSTQDRLNYGYTF.